This T cell receptor beta chain originates from a study of blood T cell repertoires in COVID-19. About the study: Spain, Italy and the United States supplied samples that represented acute and convalescent COVID-19. PBMCs, B-cell-depleted T cells, or T cells provided the cDNA or gDNA that made up the material.

Original data processing: It was from reference gene primer amplification that nucleated cell counts were estimated. The table came from immunoSEQ multiplex PCR; TCRdb's copy has only in-frame clones and leaves some out. That table is the source of V, J and clone size, and D and trimming were worked out from the DNA. This sample has tens of thousands of clones, with roughly nine tenths found just once. CDR3 length: 17 residues. Germline lookup yields CDR1 SQVTM and CDR2 ANQGSEA. The TCR comes from a man in his 60s with acute or convalescent COVID-19. V gene TRBV29-1 combines with J gene TRBJ1-4; 10 bases match TRBD1. Material: peripheral blood. Written as DNA, the CDR3 is TGCATCAACTCAAAGGGACAGGGGCTTCCGGCTAATGAAAAACTGTTTTTT. Its translation is CINSKGQGLPANEKLFF. The full variable domain, in which reference TRBV29-1 and TRBJ1-4 provide the parts outside the CDR3, is SAVISQKPSRDICQRGTSLTIQCQVDSQVTMMFWYRQQPGQSLTLIATANQGSEATYESGFVIDKFPISRPNLTFSTLTVSNMSPEDSSIYLCINSKGQGLPANEKLFFGSGTQLSVL.